The 4 T cell receptor beta chains given below trace back to one sample, sequenced in a study of T cells expressing NK-cell markers. From the 5' RACE reads, TCRdb lists one entry per CDR3 protein and no DNA. This table holds about 140,000 distinct CDR3 sequences. Sequenced sample: blood T cells: a sorted CD56 or NKG2C T cell subset, CD4+ or CD8+ T cells, or bulk PBMC T cells (not recorded which). These receptors were taken from a man aged 18 to 30 in good health.

The rearrangement joins TRBV3-1 to TRBJ2-5; absent DNA, TCRdb's TRBD2 call cannot be checked. The germline gives CDR1 LGHDT, CDR2 YNNKEL (reference sequence). The CDR3 covers 17 residues. The CDR3 sequence: CASSRTSGNPYQETQYF.

This chain uses TRBV7-2 with TRBJ1-1; TCRdb indicates TRBD1, and absent DNA this call remains unverified. CDR3 length: 14 residues. The germline V gene has CDR1 SGHTA and CDR2 FQGNSA. This chain's CDR3 is CASSLRPGDTEAFF. Variable domain in full (rest from reference TRBV7-2 and TRBJ1-1): GAGVSQSPSNKVTEKGKDVELRCDPISGHTALYWYRQSLGQGLEFLIYFQGNSAPDKSGLPSDRFSAERTGGSVSTLTIQRTQQEDSAVYLCASSLRPGDTEAFFGQGTRLTVV.

The chain employs TRBV4-2 and TRBJ2-1; TCRdb's D call, TRBD2, is unchecked because there is no DNA. This CDR3 has 16 amino acids. Per the germline V gene, CDR1 is LGHNA and CDR2 is YNFKEQ. The chain's CDR3 is CASSLNLAGGFNEQFF.

The genes are TRBV12-3 or TRBV12-4 and TRBJ1-1; TCRdb lists TRBD1, though no DNA is available to test this call. The CDR3 runs 17 residues. CDR3 loop: CASSLGGMGGSATEAFF.